Described below is a single T cell receptor (beta chain) sequence and its context. Its antigen is not identified. The data stem from a study of T cell responses to AZD1222 COVID-19 vaccine. The method was immunoSEQ multiplex PCR; TCRdb's version includes in-frame clones alone and lacks a portion of them. Of over 55,000 clones listed, about three quarters were seen once; the top ten hold about 3.7%. Second-dose timings of about 4 or about 12 weeks were pooled. Broader study findings: Only a handful of AZD1222 recipients, several in all, had baseline seropositivity. Only after the peak T cell response were repertoires sampled.

Germline CDR1 and CDR2: MNHEY and SVGAGI. This CDR3 is 11 amino acids long. V gave up 5 bases and J gave up 2 bases, with 4 bases separating them. The sequence derives from an adult who received the AZD1222 COVID-19 vaccine. The source material was peripheral blood, sampled 28 days after the second AZD1222 dose. V usage is TRBV6-5 and J usage is TRBJ2-7, with D hard to call. The CDR3 reads CASSQTYEQYF. CDR3 DNA: TGTGCCAGCAGTCAAACCTACGAGCAGTACTTC.